This TCR beta chain was identified during a study of regulatory and conventional T cells in RAG deficiency. Whole-study findings and limits: RAG-deficient patients showed markedly lower Shannon entropy and higher Simpson indices than control T-cell subsets. Shorter CDR3s in all patient subsets; >75% Treg-Tconv overlap in Omenn. These Omenn syndrome Treg sorts may hold peripherally activated cells instead.

The sorted conventional CD4+ T cells were CD25-low and CD127-high, with genomic DNA sequenced. Germline lookup yields CDR1 SGHRS and CDR2 YFSETQ. The length of the CDR3 is 15 residues. V gave up 7 bases and J gave up 6 bases; unmatched junction bases: 12. Profiling relied on immunoSEQ multiplex PCR, and the TCRdb table lists in-frame clones only, not all of them. The sample yields approximately 46,000 clones, around 90% seen once. About this clone: The antigen remains unidentified.

The same data also went into a second study, on regulatory T cells. This second study says: Amplification used 52 TRBV primers and 13 TRBJ primers. Regulatory T cells showed the strongest V-J pair restriction and V/J gene skewing among patient repertoires.

Sample: CD4+ effector T cells sorted from blood. This receptor was obtained from a human donor in good health. The chain recombines TRBV5-1 with TRBJ2-3; 9 nucleotides match TRBD2. For the CDR3, the DNA is TGCGCCAGCCGACTGAGCGGGGGGTGGGGTGATACGCAGTATTTT. Protein sequence: CASRLSGGWGDTQYF.